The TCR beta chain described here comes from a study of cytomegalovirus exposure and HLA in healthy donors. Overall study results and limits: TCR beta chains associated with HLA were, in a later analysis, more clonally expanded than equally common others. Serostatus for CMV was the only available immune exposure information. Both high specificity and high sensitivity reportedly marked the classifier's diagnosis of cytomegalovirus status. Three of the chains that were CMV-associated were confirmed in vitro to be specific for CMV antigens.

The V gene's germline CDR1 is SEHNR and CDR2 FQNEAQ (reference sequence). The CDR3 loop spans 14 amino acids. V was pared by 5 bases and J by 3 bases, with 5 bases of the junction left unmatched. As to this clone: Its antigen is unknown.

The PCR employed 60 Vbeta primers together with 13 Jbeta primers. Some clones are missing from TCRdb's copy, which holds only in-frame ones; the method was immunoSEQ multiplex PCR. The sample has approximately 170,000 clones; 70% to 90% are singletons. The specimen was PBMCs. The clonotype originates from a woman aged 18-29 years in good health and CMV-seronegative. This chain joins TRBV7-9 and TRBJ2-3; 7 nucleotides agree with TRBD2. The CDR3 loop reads CASSLGRGTDTQYF. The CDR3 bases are TGTGCCAGCAGCCTTGGGCGGGGGACAGATACGCAGTATTTT.